This T cell receptor (beta chain) is from a study of blood T cell repertoires in COVID-19. Study at large: The United States, Italy and Spain provided the acute and convalescent COVID-19 samples. Nucleic acid was either cDNA or gDNA, and it came from T cells, B-cell-depleted T cells, or PBMCs.

Authors' data handling: Estimated nucleated cell counts came from reference gene primer amplification. Produced via immunoSEQ multiplex PCR; TCRdb's table is partial and in-frame only. The V and J calls and the clone size are those of that table, but D and trimming were determined from the DNA. Of some 76,000 clones in the sample, about 81% were seen once. Germline V lookup: CDR1 SGHTA, CDR2 FQGNSA. The CDR3 runs to 12 residues. Trimming removed 2 bases from V and 4 bases from J, with 5 bases in between. Sequenced: peripheral blood. The TCR sequence derives from a human donor in a cohort sampled during active COVID-19. The chain employs TRBV7-2 and TRBJ2-5; D is ambiguous. The CDR3 protein is CASSLTRETQYF. As DNA, the CDR3 is TGTGCCAGCAGCTTAACCAGAGAGACCCAGTACTTC. The full variable domain, completed using reference TRBV7-2 and TRBJ2-5, is GAGVSQSPSNKVTEKGKDVELRCDPISGHTALYWYRQSLGQGLEFLIYFQGNSAPDKSGLPSDRFSAERTGGSVSTLTIQRTQQEDSAVYLCASSLTRETQYFGPGTRLLVL.